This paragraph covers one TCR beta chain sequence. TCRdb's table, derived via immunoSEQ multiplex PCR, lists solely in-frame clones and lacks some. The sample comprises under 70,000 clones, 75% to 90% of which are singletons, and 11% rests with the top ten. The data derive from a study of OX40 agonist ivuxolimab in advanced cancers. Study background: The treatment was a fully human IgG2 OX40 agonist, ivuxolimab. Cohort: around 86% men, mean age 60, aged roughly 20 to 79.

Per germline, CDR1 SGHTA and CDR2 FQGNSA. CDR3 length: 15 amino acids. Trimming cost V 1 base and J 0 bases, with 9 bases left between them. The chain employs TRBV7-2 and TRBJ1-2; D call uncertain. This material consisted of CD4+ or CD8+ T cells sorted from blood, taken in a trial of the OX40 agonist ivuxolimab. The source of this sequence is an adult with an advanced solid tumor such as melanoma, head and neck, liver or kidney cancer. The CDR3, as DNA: TGTGCCAGCAGCTTAGTAGTAGGCCCTAACTATGGCTACACCTTC. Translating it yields CASSLVVGPNYGYTF.